A single sample is the source of the 18 T cell receptor beta chains below, sequenced in a study of Ad26.COV2.S vaccination and SARS-CoV-2 variants (dated by TCRdb to the early 2020s). The library came from the immunoSEQ multiplex PCR assay. In TCRdb, the immuneACCESS table is reduced to in-frame sequences with V and J assigned. These tables do not hold every clone; where another copy was compared, an unresolved V gene accounts for under half, and the others remain unexplained. Present in this sample are approximately 350,000 clones, under 90% of which were seen just once. The top ten clones comprise just under 7.5% of the sample. The treatment or condition label, as the study defines it: roughly 19 received Ad26.COV2.S at low or high dose, single or two shots; 5 received placebo; per-sample allocation not given. Repertoires of vaccine and placebo recipients were sequenced from samples taken on day 63 after the first injection.

The sequencing here drew on peripheral blood, taken in a trial of Ad26.COV2.S vaccine versus placebo. These receptors were taken from a person between 18 and 65 years old who received the Ad26.COV2.S COVID-19 vaccine or a placebo.

This clone was detected once. The chain joins TRBV19 to TRBJ2-5; 7 nucleotides match TRBD2. The ends lost 3 bases at V and 4 bases at J; junction bases unmatched: 8. Germline-derived CDR1 and CDR2 are LNHDA and SQIVND (reference sequence). This CDR3 region has 15 residues. The CDR3 sequence: CASSILRAGLETQYF. The CDR3 region has the DNA TGTGCCAGTAGTATCCTTAGAGCGGGACTAGAGACCCAGTACTTC. Drawing the rest from reference TRBV19 and TRBJ2-5, the complete variable domain is DGGITQSPKYLFRKEGQNVTLSCEQNLNHDAMYWYRQDPGQGLRLIYYSQIVNDFQKGDIAEGYSVSREKKESFPLTVTSAQKNPTAFYLCASSILRAGLETQYFGPGTRLLVL.

The V and J genes are TRBV24-1 and TRBJ1-2; D gene ambiguous. The CDR3 has 14 amino acids. CDR1 is KGHDR and CDR2 is SFDVKD in the germline V gene. V lost 2 bases to trimming and J lost 2 bases, with 8 bases between them. For the CDR3, the DNA is TGTGCCACCAGTGATTCGGGCGGCAACTATGGCTACACCTTC. This sequence encodes CATSDSGGNYGYTF.

The rearrangement uses TRBV6-6 and TRBJ2-1; TRBD1 matches at 7 bases. The germline V gene has CDR1 MNHNY and CDR2 SVGAGI (reference sequence). This CDR3 region has 15 residues. V was pared by 6 bases and J by 1 base, with 6 bases of the junction left unmatched. CDR3 sequence: CASSPDRASYNEQFF. The CDR3 DNA is TGTGCCAGCAGCCCTGACAGGGCTTCCTACAATGAGCAGTTCTTC.

The chain joins TRBV4-3 to TRBJ1-4, with D unclear. V was cut by 1 base and J by 0 bases, with 12 bases left in between. The CDR3 is 17 amino acids. Germline CDR1 LGHNA, CDR2 YSLEER. The CDR3 spells CASSQGARGATNEKLFF. The DNA for the CDR3 is TGCGCCAGCAGCCAAGGGGCCCGAGGAGCAACTAATGAAAAACTGTTTTTT.

This sequence joins TRBV5-1 and TRBJ2-7, with 7 bases that match TRBD2. This CDR3 is 15 amino acids long. After removal of 1 base from V and 1 base from J, the junction contained 5 bases not matched to a gene. From germline, CDR1 is SGHRS and CDR2 YFSETQ. The CDR3: CASSLNGGESYEQYF. The CDR3 region has the DNA TGCGCCAGCAGCTTGAATGGGGGGGAATCCTACGAGCAGTACTTC.

The V call is TRBV5-6, the J call TRBJ2-1, with 9 bases matching TRBD2. In germline, CDR1 is SGHDT, CDR2 YYEEEE. The CDR3 totals 16 residues. Losses at the gene ends were 4 bases for V and 4 bases for J; bases not matched to a gene: 9. CDR3 amino acids: CASSKTSGLGYNEQFF. Here the CDR3 DNA reads TGTGCCAGCAGCAAGACTAGCGGCCTGGGGTACAATGAGCAGTTCTTC.

Ten or more counts support this clone. The J gene is TRBJ2-3, the V gene TRBV5-1, with D perhaps TRBD1 (6 bases). V was clipped by 2 bases and J by 7 bases, with 17 bases between them. The CDR3 is made up of 15 amino acids. CDR1 and CDR2 (germline): SGHRS, YFSETQ. The CDR3 loop is CASSFDRTRGNTQYF. The CDR3 nucleotides are TGCGCCAGCAGCTTTGACAGGACAAGAGGGAATACGCAGTATTTT.

This chain links TRBV6-5 with TRBJ1-6; the D gene is possibly TRBD1 (5 bases). Deletions cut 2 bases from V and 9 bases from J, with 14 bases between. The CDR3 extends over 15 amino acids. Germline CDR1 reads MNHEY; CDR2 reads SVGAGI. CDR3 amino acids: CASSYKPGVSSPLHF. As DNA, the CDR3 is TGTGCCAGCAGTTACAAGCCGGGGGTTAGTTCACCCCTCCACTTT.

The V call is TRBV18, the J call TRBJ1-4, with 8 bases identical to TRBD1. This CDR3 has 17 residues. The trim removed 3 bases at V and 2 bases at J, leaving 8 bases unmatched. Germline values: CDR1 KGHSH, CDR2 LQKENI. For the CDR3, the DNA is TGTGCCAGCTCACCGACGACAGGGGTTATGACTAATGAAAAACTGTTTTTT. Encoded protein: CASSPTTGVMTNEKLFF.

V is TRBV3-1 (or the pseudogene TRBV3-2) and J is TRBJ1-2; no firm D call. V shed 3 bases and J shed 3 bases, with 8 bases lying between them. Germline assignment: CDR1 LGHDT and CDR2 YNNKEL (reference sequence). The CDR3 spans 13 residues. In DNA, the CDR3 is TGTGCCAGCAGCCACCGGAGCTACTATGGCTACACCTTC. It is translated as CASSHRSYYGYTF.

As to this clone: The sample has other DNA sequences that encode this CDR3 too. V gene TRBV29-1 combines with J gene TRBJ1-2, with D perhaps matching TRBD1 (6 bases). The germline V gene has CDR1 SQVTM and CDR2 ANQGSEA. The CDR3 has 12 residues. Between the trimmed V and J ends, which lost 4 bases and 2 bases, there was a span of 8 bases. CDR3 in DNA: TGCAGCGTTGGAACAGGGAACTATGGCTACACCTTC. It translates to CSVGTGNYGYTF. Looking up the rest from reference TRBV29-1 and TRBJ1-2 gives the full variable domain: SAVISQKPSRDICQRGTSLTIQCQVDSQVTMMFWYRQQPGQSLTLIATANQGSEATYESGFVIDKFPISRPNLTFSTLTVSNMSPEDSSIYLCSVGTGNYGYTFGSGTRLTVV.

V usage is TRBV7-2 and J usage is TRBJ2-7, with 8 bases lining up with TRBD1. V gave up 3 bases and J gave up 5 bases; unmatched junction bases: 9. From germline, CDR1 is SGHTA and CDR2 FQGNSA. The CDR3 length is 15 residues. The CDR3 DNA follows: TGTGCCAGCAGCTTCGTTCGGACAGGGAGACACGAGCAGTACTTC. Encoded protein: CASSFVRTGRHEQYF. The full variable domain, with the rest looked up from reference TRBV7-2 and TRBJ2-7, is GAGVSQSPSNKVTEKGKDVELRCDPISGHTALYWYRQSLGQGLEFLIYFQGNSAPDKSGLPSDRFSAERTGGSVSTLTIQRTQQEDSAVYLCASSFVRTGRHEQYFGPGTRLTVT.

The V call is TRBV7-9, the J call TRBJ2-1; TRBD1 agrees at 8 bases. The germline CDR1 and CDR2 sequences are SEHNR and FQNEAQ (reference sequence). J lost 12 bases, V lost 4 bases, and 5 bases had no gene match. CDR3 length: 12 residues. The CDR3 here is CASSSGGQGQFF. For the CDR3, the DNA is TGTGCCAGCAGCTCAGGGGGCCAGGGGCAGTTCTTC.

This clone came up once. The DNA of the CDR3 is TGTGCCAGCAGCCCACAGGGGTGGCAGCCCCAGCATTTT. This codes for CASSPQGWQPQHF. The chain links TRBV7-2 to TRBJ1-5, with 7 nucleotides matching TRBD1. CDR1 SGHTA and CDR2 FQGNSA come from the germline V gene. This CDR3 has 13 residues. V shed 5 bases, J shed 7 bases, and the junction held 5 bases outside the gene matches.

This clone showed up just once. The chain carries TRBV15 and TRBJ2-3, with 7 bases that match TRBD1. CDR1 is LNHNV, CDR2 YYDKDF, per germline (reference sequence). Trimming removed 3 bases from V and 4 bases from J; junction bases left unmatched: 10. The CDR3 has 16 amino acids. CDR3 region: CATSSGRTGFSDTQYF. CDR3 nucleotides: TGTGCCACCAGCAGTGGCCGGACAGGATTTTCAGATACGCAGTATTTT. Looking up the rest from reference TRBV15 and TRBJ2-3 gives the full variable domain: DAMVIQNPRYQVTQFGKPVTLSCSQTLNHNVMYWYQQKSSQAPKLLFHYYDKDFNNEADTPDNFQSRRPNTSFCFLDIRSPGLGDTAMYLCATSSGRTGFSDTQYFGPGTRLTVL.

The chain has TRBV6-8 and TRBJ1-4; TRBD1 matches 7 bases. This CDR3 contains 17 residues. The germline CDR1 and CDR2 sequences are MNHGY and SAAAGT. Germline trimming cut 2 bases from V and 10 bases from J; bases unmatched to any gene: 16. The CDR3 region is CASSYGQTGRQEGKLFF. The DNA for the CDR3 is TGTGCCAGCAGTTACGGCCAGACAGGGCGACAAGAGGGAAAACTGTTTTTT.

The chain combines TRBV19 with TRBJ1-5; possible D gene TRBD1, 6 bases. Trimming took 1 base from V and 2 from J, leaving 15 bases between them. Germline lookup yields CDR1 LNHDA and CDR2 SQIVND (reference sequence). The length of the CDR3 is 17 residues. CDR3 coding DNA: TGTGCCAGTAGTATAGGTGGGGGGGCCTACGGCAATCAGCCCCAGCATTTT. Protein product: CASSIGGGAYGNQPQHF.

The J gene is TRBJ2-7, the V gene TRBV7-9; 7 bases are a match to TRBD1. Germline V gene sequence: CDR1 SEHNR, CDR2 FQNEAQ (reference sequence). The J segment lost 3 bases and the V segment lost 5 bases, leaving 4 bases of the junction unmatched. The CDR3 covers 13 residues. Here the CDR3 reads CASSPGQFYEQYF. In DNA, the CDR3 is TGTGCCAGCAGCCCGGGACAGTTCTACGAGCAGTACTTC. Using reference TRBV7-9 and TRBJ2-7 for the parts outside the CDR3, the full variable domain is DTGVSQNPRHKITKRGQNVTFRCDPISEHNRLYWYRQTLGQGPEFLTYFQNEAQLEKSRLLSDRFSAERPKGSFSTLEIQRTEQGDSAMYLCASSPGQFYEQYFGPGTRLTVT.